The clone carrying this TCR beta chain was observed a handful of times. As yet, its antigen is unknown. Because it lacks the conserved phenylalanine or tryptophan at the end, this CDR3 is likely a read error. The germline V gene encodes CDR1 MNHNY and CDR2 SVGAGI (reference sequence). The CDR3 spans 8 residues. Trimming pared 4 bases from V and 9 bases from J, leaving 0 bases between. The source of the sample is a study of blood T cells in healthy people across ages. Combining a sample-barcoded 5' primer with a J-beta primer mix, a second PCR ran for roughly 7 to 11 cycles. Via MiXCR, TCRdb re-called the 5' RACE reads, giving one row per CDR3 protein. Among 700,000 or so distinct CDR3 sequences listed, about 20% were seen once. Study observations and caveats: Underestimates were what the diversity estimates from one million T cells were considered to be. There were more naive CD4+ cells and higher diversity in long-lived donors than in aged donors.

This receptor was taken from a man aged 70-80 years in good health. The chain carries TRBV6-6 and TRBJ2-5; D not resolved. The sequenced sample consisted of blood. The CDR3 loop is CASSSQYV. CDR3 DNA sequence: TGTGCCAGCAGTTCCCAGTACGTC.